One sample yielded the 23 T cell receptor beta chains listed below, sequenced in a study of OX40 agonist ivuxolimab in advanced cancers. Sequencing was performed with immunoSEQ multiplex PCR; in TCRdb, only in-frame clones are kept and a portion is missing. The sample yields 65,000 to 90,000 clones, less than 90% seen once. The material was CD4+ or CD8+ T cells sorted from blood, obtained in a trial of the OX40 agonist ivuxolimab. These receptor sequences come from an adult with an advanced solid tumor such as melanoma, head and neck, liver or kidney cancer.

The chain uses TRBV28 and TRBJ1-2; a possible D gene is TRBD1 (6 bases). Germline lookup yields CDR1 MDHEN and CDR2 SYDVKM. Trimming took 2 bases from V and 3 from J, leaving 13 bases between them. The CDR3 length is 15 residues. The CDR3 protein is CASSLPETGYYGYTF. DNA of the CDR3: TGTGCCAGCAGTTTACCCGAGACAGGTTACTATGGCTACACCTTC.

The rearrangement joins TRBV6-1 to TRBJ2-5; maybe TRBD2 (6 bases). The CDR3 runs 13 residues. Deletions cut 3 bases from V and 7 bases from J, with 12 bases between. Germline CDR1 MNHNS, CDR2 SASEGT. CDR3 in amino acids: CASSEARRGTQYF. Written as DNA, the CDR3 is TGTGCCAGCAGTGAGGCGAGGAGGGGGACCCAGTACTTC.

This chain connects TRBV2 to TRBJ1-5; D not resolved. Trimming shortened V by 6 bases and J by 5 bases, and 11 bases separated the two germline ends. Germline values: CDR1 SNHLY, CDR2 FYNNEI. The CDR3 totals 13 residues. DNA of the CDR3: TGTGCCAGCAGCACTCAAAGACATCAGCCCCAGCATTTT. Protein sequence: CASSTQRHQPQHF.

The chain joins TRBV18 to TRBJ2-1; D is unresolved. Between the trimmed V and J ends, which lost 6 bases and 10 bases, there was a span of 16 bases. The CDR3 extends over 13 amino acids. CDR1 and CDR2 (germline): KGHSH, LQKENI. The CDR3 is CASSLTGREEQFF. CDR3 nucleotide sequence: TGTGCCAGCTCTCTTACGGGCCGAGAGGAGCAGTTCTTC.

The rearrangement joins TRBV5-1 to TRBJ2-1, with D unclear. There are 12 residues in the CDR3. The germline V gene has CDR1 SGHRS and CDR2 YFSETQ. V was pared by 1 base and J by 6 bases, with 5 bases between. CDR3 DNA sequence: TGCGCCAGCAGCTTGAACGGCAATGAGCAGTTCTTC. This sequence encodes CASSLNGNEQFF. The variable domain in full, completed from reference TRBV5-1 and TRBJ2-1, reads KAGVTQTPRYLIKTRGQQVTLSCSPISGHRSVSWYQQTPGQGLQFLFEYFSETQRNKGNFPGRFSGRQFSNSRSEMNVSTLELGDSALYLCASSLNGNEQFFGPGTRLTVL.

This clone was seen a single time. This sequence joins TRBV7-2 and TRBJ2-7; 8 bases line up with TRBD1. Unmatched junction bases numbered 6, after V lost 4 bases and J lost 4 bases. The CDR3 is 14 residues long. The V gene's germline CDR1 is SGHTA and CDR2 FQGNSA. The CDR3 bases are TGTGCCAGCAGCTCTGACAGGGGCGGGTACGAGCAGTACTTC. Protein product: CASSSDRGGYEQYF.

This sequence joins TRBV6-1 and TRBJ2-3, with a weak D call TRBD2 (6 bases). The CDR3 has 13 residues. From germline, CDR1 is MNHNS and CDR2 SASEGT. V was clipped by 8 bases and J by 6 bases, with 15 bases between them. The CDR3 DNA sequence: TGTGCCAGCTCCAATGGCGGGGCGGATACGCAGTATTTT. It yields the protein CASSNGGADTQYF.

The chain joins TRBV2 to TRBJ1-1, with D possibly TRBD1 on 5 matching bases. The CDR3 runs to 15 residues. Trimming removed 5 bases at V and 5 bases at J, with 18 bases between. Germline CDR1 reads SNHLY; CDR2 reads FYNNEI. This chain's CDR3 is CASSQIPPGTTEAFF. The CDR3 DNA reads as TGTGCCAGCAGTCAAATCCCACCGGGGACGACTGAAGCTTTCTTT.

This chain joins TRBV6-1 and TRBJ1-2; D might be TRBD1 (5 bases). Between the trimmed V and J ends, which lost 4 bases and 6 bases, there was a span of 9 bases. This CDR3 contains 12 residues. CDR1 and CDR2 (germline): MNHNS, SASEGT. The CDR3 sequence: CASSGGRDGYTF. In DNA form, the CDR3 reads TGTGCCAGCAGTGGGGGACGGGATGGCTACACCTTC.

The rearrangement joins TRBV5-1 to TRBJ2-1; D remains ambiguous. Trimming cost V 0 bases and J 7 bases, with 20 bases left between them. The germline CDR1 and CDR2 sequences are SGHRS and YFSETQ. The CDR3 spans 17 residues. CDR3 protein: CASSLVVTRSGFNEQFF. CDR3 bases: TGCGCCAGCAGCTTGGTGGTGACGAGGTCTGGGTTTAATGAGCAGTTCTTC.

The chain is built from TRBV5-1 and TRBJ1-4; 8 bases agree with TRBD1. This CDR3 is 15 amino acids long. Germline trimming cut 3 bases from V and 7 bases from J; bases unmatched to any gene: 8. Looked up from germline, CDR1 is SGHRS and CDR2 is YFSETQ. CDR3 loop: CASSSPQGGAEKLFF. CDR3 in DNA: TGCGCCAGCAGCTCGCCACAGGGGGGGGCTGAAAAACTGTTTTTT.

V is TRBV5-1 and J is TRBJ2-7, with 10 bases that match TRBD1. CDR1 is SGHRS, CDR2 YFSETQ, per germline. With V trimmed by 5 bases and J by 7 bases, 12 bases remained unmatched. This CDR3 is 15 amino acids long. The chain's CDR3 is CASSQSGQGIQEQYF. In DNA, the CDR3 is TGCGCCAGCAGTCAGTCGGGACAGGGGATTCAGGAGCAGTACTTC.

This clone appeared a single time. The rearrangement uses TRBV28 and TRBJ2-7; unclear D gene. V lost 4 bases to trimming and J lost 4 bases, with 8 bases between them. Germline values: CDR1 MDHEN, CDR2 SYDVKM. This CDR3 comprises 12 residues. The CDR3 DNA follows: TGTGCCAGCAGTTCGACACGGTACGAGCAGTACTTC. Translated: CASSSTRYEQYF.

The genes are TRBV7-9 and TRBJ1-4; D unclear. In germline, CDR1 is SEHNR, CDR2 FQNEAQ (reference sequence). The V and J ends lost 2 bases and 6 bases respectively, with 10 bases between them. This CDR3 region has 14 residues. The CDR3 DNA is TGTGCCAGCAGCTTAAGGGAGGCGGATGAAAAACTGTTTTTT. Its protein is CASSLREADEKLFF.

The V gene is TRBV5-1, the J gene TRBJ2-1; D call uncertain. The CDR3 sequence is 13 residues long. The germline V gene encodes CDR1 SGHRS and CDR2 YFSETQ. Trimming removed 1 base at V and 6 bases at J, with 8 bases between. The CDR3 coding sequence is TGCGCCAGCAGCTTGCAGGCCTTCAATGAGCAGTTCTTC. Its translation is CASSLQAFNEQFF.

This clone was found a few times. This sequence joins TRBV10-2 and TRBJ2-4; 7 nucleotides agree with TRBD1. CDR3 size: 16 residues. Germline CDR1 reads WSHSY; CDR2 reads SAAADI. The J segment lost 9 bases and the V segment lost 2 bases, leaving 13 bases of the junction unmatched. The CDR3 DNA reads as TGCGCCAGCAGTGAGAGACAGGGCGCAAGAGGCGGCATTCAGTACTTC. The encoded protein is CASSERQGARGGIQYF.

The chain combines TRBV7-9 with TRBJ1-4, with D tentatively TRBD1 (5 bases). Trimming removed 2 bases at V and 4 bases at J, with 8 bases between. CDR1 and CDR2 from the germline V gene are SEHNR and FQNEAQ (reference sequence). CDR3 length equals 14 residues. The CDR3 sequence: CASSLRQGNEKLFF. The DNA of the CDR3 is TGTGCCAGCAGCTTAAGGCAGGGTAATGAAAAACTGTTTTTT.

This chain joins TRBV10-3 and TRBJ2-2, with D possibly being TRBD2 (5 bases). The CDR3 is made up of 13 amino acids. Trimming removed 4 bases from V and 6 bases from J, with 9 bases in between. Germline loops: CDR1 ENHRY, CDR2 SYGVKD. CDR3 loop: CAISAAGPGELFF. CDR3 DNA: TGTGCCATCAGTGCCGCGGGTCCCGGGGAGCTGTTTTTT.

The chain has TRBV9 and TRBJ2-3; 10 bases are a match to TRBD1. This CDR3 is built from 16 residues. The germline gives CDR1 SGDLS, CDR2 YYNGEE. Germline trimming cut 0 bases from V and 6 bases from J; bases unmatched to any gene: 7. CDR3 nucleotides: TGTGCCAGCAGCGTAGGACAGGGGGCAGTGTGGGATACGCAGTATTTT. Its protein is CASSVGQGAVWDTQYF. The full variable domain, completed using reference TRBV9 and TRBJ2-3, is DSGVTQTPKHLITATGQRVTLRCSPRSGDLSVYWYQQSLDQGLQFLIQYYNGEERAKGNILERFSAQQFPDLHSELNLSSLELGDSALYFCASSVGQGAVWDTQYFGPGTRLTVL.

The chain has TRBV7-2 and TRBJ2-1; 7 positions match TRBD2. The junction had 6 bases not matched to a gene; V was cut back by 1 base and J by 6 bases. CDR3 length: 15 amino acids. Germline assignment: CDR1 SGHTA and CDR2 FQGNSA. CDR3 coding DNA: TGTGCCAGCAGCTTAGGACGGGAGGCCGTCAATGAGCAGTTCTTC. Translation: CASSLGREAVNEQFF.

A remark on this clone: In the same sample, other DNA sequences code for this CDR3. The J gene is TRBJ2-5, the V gene TRBV18; no definite D call. CDR1 and CDR2 (germline): KGHSH, LQKENI. This CDR3 is 11 amino acids long. The germline V and J ends were trimmed by 3 bases and 5 bases, with 4 bases remaining between them. CDR3 sequence reads: CASSPGETQYF. CDR3 bases: TGTGCCAGCTCACCGGGGGAGACCCAGTACTTC. The entire variable domain, with the rest obtained from reference TRBV18 and TRBJ2-5, is as follows: NAGVMQNPRHLVRRRGQEARLRCSPMKGHSHVYWYRQLPEEGLKFMVYLQKENIIDESGMPKERFSAEFPKEGPSILRIQQVVRGDSAAYFCASSPGETQYFGPGTRLLVL.

The chain combines TRBV27 with TRBJ1-1; a possible D gene is TRBD1 (6 bases). Trimming stripped 6 bases from V and 10 bases from J, with 12 bases between. Germline CDR1 and CDR2: MNHEY and SMNVEV (reference sequence). There are 11 residues in the CDR3. The CDR3 DNA reads TGTGCCAGCAGAGGAGGGGGGGGAGCTTTCTTT. Protein sequence: CASRGGGGAFF.

This clone showed up just once. The rearrangement links TRBV6-6 to TRBJ1-2; 7 bases are shared with TRBD1. Germline loops: CDR1 MNHNY, CDR2 SVGAGI (reference sequence). The CDR3 runs 12 residues. Unmatched junction bases numbered 3, after V lost 4 bases and J lost 7 bases. The CDR3 DNA follows: TGTGCCAGCAGTTCTCACAGGGGTGGCTACACCTTC. It encodes CASSSHRGGYTF.